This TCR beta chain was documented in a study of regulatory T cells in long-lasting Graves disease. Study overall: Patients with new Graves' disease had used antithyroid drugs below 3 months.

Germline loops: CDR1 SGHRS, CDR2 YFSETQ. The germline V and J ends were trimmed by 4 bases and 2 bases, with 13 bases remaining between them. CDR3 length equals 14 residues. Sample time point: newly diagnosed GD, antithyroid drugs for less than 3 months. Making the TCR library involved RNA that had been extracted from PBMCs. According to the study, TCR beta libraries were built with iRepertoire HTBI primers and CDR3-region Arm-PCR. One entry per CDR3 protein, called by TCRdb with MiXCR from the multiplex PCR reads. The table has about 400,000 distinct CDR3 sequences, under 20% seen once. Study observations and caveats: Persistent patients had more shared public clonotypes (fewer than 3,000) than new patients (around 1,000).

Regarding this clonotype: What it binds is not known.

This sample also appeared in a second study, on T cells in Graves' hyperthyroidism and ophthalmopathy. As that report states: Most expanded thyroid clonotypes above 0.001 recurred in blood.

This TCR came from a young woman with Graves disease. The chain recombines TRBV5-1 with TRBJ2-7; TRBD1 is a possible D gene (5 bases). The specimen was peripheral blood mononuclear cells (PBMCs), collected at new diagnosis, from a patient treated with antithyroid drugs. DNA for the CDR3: TGCGCCAGCAGCGTTCTTGGACAAGCCTACGAGCAGTACTTC. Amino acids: CASSVLGQAYEQYF. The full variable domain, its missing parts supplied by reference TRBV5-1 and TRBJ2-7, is KAGVTQTPRYLIKTRGQQVTLSCSPISGHRSVSWYQQTPGQGLQFLFEYFSETQRNKGNFPGRFSGRQFSNSRSEMNVSTLELGDSALYLCASSVLGQAYEQYFGPGTRLTVT.